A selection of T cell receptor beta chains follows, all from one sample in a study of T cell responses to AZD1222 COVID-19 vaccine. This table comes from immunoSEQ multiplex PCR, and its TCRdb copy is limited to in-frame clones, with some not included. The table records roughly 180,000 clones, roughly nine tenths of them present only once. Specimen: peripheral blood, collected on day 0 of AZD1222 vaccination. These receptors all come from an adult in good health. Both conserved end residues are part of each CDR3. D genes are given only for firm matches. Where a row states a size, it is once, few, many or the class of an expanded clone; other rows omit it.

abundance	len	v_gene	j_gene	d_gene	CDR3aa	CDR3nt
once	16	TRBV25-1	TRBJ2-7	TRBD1	CASSTWDSEVPYEQYF	TGTGCCAGCAGCACTTGGGACAGCGAAGTCCCCTACGAGCAGTACTTC
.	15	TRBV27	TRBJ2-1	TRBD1	CASSLGTGAYNEQFF	TGTGCCAGCAGTTTAGGAACAGGGGCTTACAATGAGCAGTTCTTC
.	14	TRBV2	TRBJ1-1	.	CASTLRQLNTEAFF	TGTGCCAGCACTCTCCGACAGTTGAACACTGAAGCTTTCTTT
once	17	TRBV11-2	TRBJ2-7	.	CASSLGAVGVSSYEQYF	TGTGCCAGCAGCTTAGGGGCGGTAGGGGTCTCCTCCTACGAGCAGTACTTC
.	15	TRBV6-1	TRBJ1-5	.	CASSEWSSLDQPQHF	TGTGCCAGCAGTGAATGGTCCAGTCTGGACCAGCCCCAGCATTTT
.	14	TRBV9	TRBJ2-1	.	CASSAHQKANEQFF	TGTGCCAGCAGCGCACACCAAAAGGCTAATGAGCAGTTCTTC
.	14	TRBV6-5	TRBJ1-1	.	CASSYLQGNTEAFF	TGTGCCAGCAGTTACTTACAGGGGAACACTGAAGCTTTCTTT
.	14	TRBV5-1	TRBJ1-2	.	CASSLDRGDLGYTF	TGCGCCAGCAGCTTGGACCGGGGGGACCTGGGCTACACCTTC
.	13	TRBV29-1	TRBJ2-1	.	CSAQGETYNEQFF	TGCAGCGCCCAGGGAGAAACCTACAATGAGCAGTTCTTC
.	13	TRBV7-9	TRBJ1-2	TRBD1	CASSFPGQGWFAF	TGTGCCAGCAGCTTCCCGGGACAGGGGTGGTTCGCCTTC
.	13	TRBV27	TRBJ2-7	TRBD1	CASRGQGLHEQYF	TGTGCCAGCAGAGGACAGGGACTCCACGAGCAGTACTTC
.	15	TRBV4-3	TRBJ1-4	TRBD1	CASSPRQGENEKLFF	TGCGCCAGCAGCCCCCGACAGGGGGAAAATGAAAAACTGTTTTTT
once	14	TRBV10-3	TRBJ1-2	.	CAITSTVDNYGYTF	TGTGCCATCACTTCGACCGTTGATAACTATGGCTACACCTTC
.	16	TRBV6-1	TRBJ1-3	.	CASSEAPILYGNTIYF	TGTGCCAGCAGTGAAGCACCCATACTCTACGGAAACACCATATATTTT
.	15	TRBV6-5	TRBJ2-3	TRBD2	CASSLSGGPADTQYF	TGTGCCAGCAGTCTTAGCGGGGGGCCTGCAGATACGCAGTATTTT
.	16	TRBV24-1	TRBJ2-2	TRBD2	CATSDPGRGGAGELFF	TGTGCCACCAGTGACCCGGGGAGGGGTGGCGCCGGGGAGCTGTTTTTT
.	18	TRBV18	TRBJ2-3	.	CASSPRLTAGGGTDTQYF	TGTGCCAGCTCACCCCGGTTAACGGCCGGGGGCGGGACAGATACGCAGTATTTT
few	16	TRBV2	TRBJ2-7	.	CASSKGRGGKHYEQYF	TGTGCCAGCAGTAAAGGCCGGGGAGGCAAACACTACGAGCAGTACTTC
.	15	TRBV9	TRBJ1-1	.	CASSVEVDEETEAFF	TGTGCCAGCAGCGTAGAGGTTGATGAGGAAACTGAAGCTTTCTTT
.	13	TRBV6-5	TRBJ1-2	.	CASFFAEGHGYTF	TGTGCCAGCTTTTTCGCAGAAGGGCATGGCTACACCTTC
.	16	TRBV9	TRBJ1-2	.	CASSVGLERGHYGYTF	TGTGCCAGCAGCGTAGGGTTGGAGAGGGGTCACTATGGCTACACCTTC
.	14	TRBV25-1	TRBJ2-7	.	CASSEVEGQYEQYF	TGTGCCAGCAGTGAAGTCGAAGGTCAATACGAGCAGTACTTC
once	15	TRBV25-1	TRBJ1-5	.	CASSGGSTPGLTQHF	TGTGCCAGCAGTGGCGGGTCTACCCCCGGCTTGACCCAGCATTTT
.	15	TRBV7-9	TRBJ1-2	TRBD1	CASSLNAGGVSGYTF	TGTGCCAGCAGCTTAAATGCAGGGGGCGTCTCTGGCTACACCTTC
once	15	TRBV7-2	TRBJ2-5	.	CASTRGAGSQETQYF	TGTGCCAGCACCCGTGGCGCCGGATCACAAGAGACCCAGTACTTC
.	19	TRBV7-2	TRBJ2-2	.	CASSLSAFAAGRDTGELFF	TGTGCCAGCAGCTTATCGGCTTTCGCCGCAGGGCGGGACACCGGGGAGCTGTTTTTT